One and the same sample provided the 2 T cell receptor beta chains below, sequenced in a study of blood T cell repertoires in COVID-19. The method was immunoSEQ multiplex PCR; TCRdb's version includes in-frame clones alone and lacks a portion of them. The sample lists 15,000 to 20,000 clones; 88% were seen once. Input material: peripheral blood. Receptors were obtained from a human donor in a cohort sampled during active COVID-19.

The rearrangement joins TRBV12-3 or TRBV12-4 to TRBJ2-3; 9 bases are a match to TRBD2. V lost 10 bases and J lost 2; bases outside the gene matches: 4. This CDR3 contains 13 residues. CDR3 sequence: CATLAGPTDTQYF. The DNA for the CDR3 is TGTGCCACCCTAGCGGGGCCCACAGATACGCAGTATTTT.

Here the CDR3 DNA reads TGCAGCGTTGAACATAGTGGGAGTACAGATACGCAGTATTTT. Its translation: CSVEHSGSTDTQYF. The chain employs TRBV29-1 and TRBJ2-3, with D maybe TRBD2 (5 bases). CDR1 is SQVTM, CDR2 ANQGSEA, per germline. V was clipped by 2 bases and J by 3 bases, with 12 bases between them. The CDR3 spans 14 residues.